This TCR beta chain was identified in a study of beta chain features in type 1 diabetes. Points from the study as a whole: Sequencing of cDNA might inflate the share of cells that strongly express TCR. For Type 1 diabetes patients, all four CD4+ subsets carried TCRB CDR3s that were moderately but significantly shorter.

In total, each donor contributed a single heparinised blood draw that averaged approximately 120 mL. In the case of this clone: The antigen remains unidentified.

Expressed TCRB transcripts were sequenced after all isolated RNA was converted to cDNA. The protocol was immunoSEQ multiplex PCR, while the TCRdb copy is restricted to in-frame clones and leaves out a portion. The sample holds 52,000 or so clones; 52% are singletons and the top ten take about 2.4%. The receptor was isolated from a woman aged 40 to 49 with type 1 diabetes. The sequenced sample was Tregs from blood.

CDR3 protein: CASSLVVARGNTGELFF. The DNA of the CDR3 is TGTGCCAGCAGCTTAGTCGTCGCTAGGGGCAACACCGGGGAGCTGTTTTTT. The chain joins TRBV7-2 to TRBJ2-2, with D perhaps matching TRBD1 (5 bases). CDR3 length equals 17 residues. V dropped 1 base and J dropped 2 bases, with 14 bases sitting between them. Germline V lookup: CDR1 SGHTA, CDR2 FQGNSA.